Presented here are 22 T cell receptor beta chains from one specimen sequenced in a study of siplizumab effects on memory and regulatory T cells. The repertoire was sequenced with immunoSEQ multiplex PCR; TCRdb's copy has only in-frame clones and lacks some. The table has 87,000 or so clones, just under 90% seen once. Sample: CD4+ T cells sorted from blood. These TCRs come from a human donor in good health.

V and J are TRBV11-3 and TRBJ1-1; D possibly corresponds to TRBD1 (5 bases). The V end lost 0 bases, the J end lost 4 bases, and 18 bases lay between the germline ends. Per the germline V gene, CDR1 is SGHNT and CDR2 is YENEEA. The CDR3 is 17 residues long. The CDR3 coding sequence is TGTGCCAGCAGCTTAGATTTCGGTACCGGGGGTTTCACTGAAGCTTTCTTT. It specifies CASSLDFGTGGFTEAFF. Full variable domain (rest looked up from reference TRBV11-3 and TRBJ1-1): EAGVVQSPRYKIIEKKQPVAFWCNPISGHNTLYWYLQNLGQGPELLIRYENEEAVDDSQLPKDRFSAERLKGVDSTLKIQPAELGDSAVYLCASSLDFGTGGFTEAFFGQGTRLTVV.

The chain uses TRBV2 and TRBJ2-7; 9 positions agree with TRBD1. CDR1 and CDR2 from the germline V gene are SNHLY and FYNNEI. The CDR3 has 15 residues. With 6 bases clipped from V and 4 bases from J, the junction kept 10 bases outside the gene matches. In DNA, the CDR3 is TGTGCCAGCAGGTCCCCGGACAGGGGTAGATACGAGCAGTACTTC. Its protein product is CASRSPDRGRYEQYF. Supplemented by reference TRBV2 and TRBJ2-7, the full variable domain reads EPEVTQTPSHQVTQMGQEVILRCVPISNHLYFYWYRQILGQKVEFLVSFYNNEISEKSEIFDDQFSVERPDGSNFTLKIRSTKLEDSAMYFCASRSPDRGRYEQYFGPGTRLTVT.

The J gene is TRBJ2-1, the V gene TRBV28; TRBD2 aligns across 7 bases. Trimming removed 5 bases from V and 8 bases from J; junction bases left unmatched: 12. The CDR3 runs to 15 residues. Germline lookup yields CDR1 MDHEN and CDR2 SYDVKM. The chain's CDR3 is CASSPPSAGVDEQFF. CDR3 coding DNA: TGTGCCAGCAGTCCCCCTTCCGCGGGAGTCGATGAGCAGTTCTTC.

As to this clone: This sample also contains other DNA sequences that code for the same CDR3. V is TRBV10-3 and J is TRBJ1-1, with unresolved D. V gave up 3 bases and J gave up 8 bases, with 16 bases separating them. CDR1 is ENHRY, CDR2 SYGVKD, per germline. This CDR3 has 14 residues. The CDR3 nucleotides are TGTGCCATCAGTGATTCGAGGACGCTAACCGAAGCTTTCTTT. Translating gives CAISDSRTLTEAFF.

This clone appeared many times. The V call is TRBV19, the J call TRBJ1-5, with 9 bases aligning to TRBD1. The CDR3 extends over 15 amino acids. V was pared by 3 bases and J by 1 base, with 1 base of the junction left unmatched. Germline V gene sequence: CDR1 LNHDA, CDR2 SQIVND (reference sequence). In DNA, the CDR3 is TGTGCCAGTAGTATCGGGACAGGGAGCAATCAGCCCCAGCATTTT. Its protein is CASSIGTGSNQPQHF.

Only a few counts were recorded for this clone. V and J are TRBV7-9 and TRBJ1-2, with TRBD1 matching over 7 bases. Germline V gives CDR1 SEHNR, CDR2 FQNEAQ (reference sequence). The CDR3 sequence is 15 residues long. V was clipped by 6 bases and J by 6 bases; unmatched bases: 13. In DNA form, the CDR3 reads TGTGCCAGCAGTTGGCCGACAGGGATACCCCATGGCTACACCTTC. Translated, it gives CASSWPTGIPHGYTF.

Written as DNA, the CDR3 is TGTGCCAGCAGCTTACAAGGGGGCGGGGATTCACCCCTCCACTTT. This sequence encodes CASSLQGGGDSPLHF. The V and J genes are TRBV7-2 and TRBJ1-6, with 7 bases lining up with TRBD1. Trimming removed 2 bases from V and 8 bases from J; junction bases left unmatched: 6. The CDR3 is 15 residues long. Germline CDR1 is SGHTA and CDR2 is FQGNSA.

The chain uses TRBV30 and TRBJ2-1, with 9 bases that match TRBD1. Germline CDR1 reads GTSNPN; CDR2 reads SVGIG (reference sequence). This CDR3 has 14 amino acids. The junction had 2 bases not matched to a gene; V was cut back by 5 bases and J by 0 bases. The CDR3 region has the DNA TGTGCCTGGGGGACAGGGAGCTCCTACAATGAGCAGTTCTTC. It is translated as CAWGTGSSYNEQFF.

V is TRBV5-5 and J is TRBJ2-5; 8 bases agree with TRBD2. J was trimmed by 4 bases and V by 4 bases; bases with no gene match: 9. This CDR3 is built from 15 residues. Germline CDR1 reads SGHKS; CDR2 reads YYEKEE (reference sequence). The CDR3 nucleotides read TGTGCCAGCAGCCCGGGACTAGTCGAGGGAGAGACCCAGTACTTC. Amino acids: CASSPGLVEGETQYF.

J is TRBJ1-4 and V is TRBV7-9; weak D call: TRBD1 (5 bases). Between the trimmed V and J ends, which lost 5 bases and 0 bases, there was a span of 16 bases. This CDR3 has 17 amino acids. Germline CDR1 SEHNR, CDR2 FQNEAQ (reference sequence). CDR3 coding DNA: TGTGCCAGCAGCAGATCCGGGACGGCGGCAACTAATGAAAAACTGTTTTTT. It specifies CASSRSGTAATNEKLFF.

J is TRBJ2-1 and V is TRBV14; 11 bases fit TRBD2. The CDR3 totals 15 residues. J gave up 12 bases and V 2 bases, and 9 bases lay outside the gene matches. Germline-derived CDR1 and CDR2 are SGHDN and FVKESK. For the CDR3, the DNA is TGTGCCAGCAGCCAATTACTAGCGGGGGCCACCGGGCAGTTCTTC. This codes for CASSQLLAGATGQFF.

This sequence joins TRBV7-8 and TRBJ1-3; D call uncertain. There are 15 residues in the CDR3. Germline CDR1 reads SGHVS; CDR2 reads FQNEAQ. V lost 2 bases, J lost 0 bases, and 8 bases lay in between. The CDR3 protein is CASSLLDYSGNTIYF. As DNA, the CDR3 is TGTGCCAGCAGCTTATTAGACTACTCTGGAAACACCATATATTTT.

This sequence joins TRBV30 and TRBJ1-2; no firm D call. CDR3 size: 13 residues. From germline, CDR1 is GTSNPN and CDR2 SVGIG (reference sequence). The V end lost 2 bases, the J end lost 0 bases, and 7 bases lay between the germline ends. The CDR3 here is CAWSSRSNYGYTF. CDR3 nucleotide sequence: TGTGCCTGGAGTAGTAGATCTAACTATGGCTACACCTTC.

The rearrangement uses TRBV6-6 and TRBJ1-2; 8 nucleotides line up with TRBD1. The V segment lost 0 bases and the J segment 6 bases; nucleotides outside the gene matches: 3. CDR3 length: 14 residues. CDR1 is MNHNY and CDR2 is SVGAGI in the germline V gene (reference sequence). CDR3 sequence reads: CASSYSPGGDGYTF. The CDR3 DNA reads TGTGCCAGCAGTTACTCTCCAGGGGGCGATGGCTACACCTTC.

This chain uses TRBV7-9 with TRBJ2-7; 10 bases are shared with TRBD1. This CDR3 has 14 residues. The V gene end was trimmed by 5 bases and the J gene end by 4 bases; junction bases not matched to a gene: 5. Germline loops: CDR1 SEHNR, CDR2 FQNEAQ (reference sequence). DNA of the CDR3: TGTGCCAGCAGCAATCCGGGACAGGGGTACGAGCAGTACTTC. The encoded protein is CASSNPGQGYEQYF.

The chain has TRBV5-8 and TRBJ2-1; TRBD2 matches 11 bases. This CDR3 contains 15 residues. V gave up 8 bases and J gave up 15 bases; unmatched junction bases: 19. The germline V gene encodes CDR1 SGHTS and CDR2 YDEGEE. This chain's CDR3 is CASKLAGVISFGMFF. The CDR3 DNA reads as TGTGCCAGTAAACTAGCGGGAGTAATTTCGTTCGGAATGTTCTTC.

This clone has a single count. The genes are TRBV20-1 and TRBJ1-2; tentative D call: TRBD1 (6 bases). Germline V lookup: CDR1 DFQATT, CDR2 SNEGSKA (reference sequence). Trimming removed 4 bases at V and 3 bases at J, with 6 bases between. This CDR3 spans 11 amino acids. The CDR3 region has the DNA TGCAGTGCTACAGGGGACTATGGCTACACCTTC. Protein: CSATGDYGYTF.

The chain uses TRBV5-1 and TRBJ2-3; 11 bases agree with TRBD1. The V gene end was trimmed by 3 bases and the J gene end by 4 bases; junction bases not matched to a gene: 4. CDR3 size: 15 residues. CDR1 SGHRS and CDR2 YFSETQ come from the germline V gene. CDR3 residues: CASSSGQGGADTQYF. The CDR3 coding sequence is TGCGCCAGCAGCTCGGGACAGGGGGGAGCAGATACGCAGTATTTT.

J is TRBJ1-1 and V is TRBV15; possibly TRBD1 for D (5 bases). Germline V gives CDR1 LNHNV, CDR2 YYDKDF (reference sequence). V was shortened by 5 bases and J by 2 bases, with 12 bases between the two germline ends. The CDR3 length is 14 residues. The CDR3 protein is CATSGKRGNTEAFF. The CDR3 DNA follows: TGTGCCACCAGCGGTAAGAGGGGAAACACTGAAGCTTTCTTT.

The genes are TRBV6-5 and TRBJ2-2, with D perhaps matching TRBD2 (5 bases). The CDR3 runs 15 residues. The V gene's germline CDR1 is MNHEY and CDR2 SVGAGI. Trimming stripped 1 base from V and 0 bases from J, with 6 bases between. CDR3 nucleotide sequence: TGTGCCAGCAGTTACTGGGGAGCGAACACCGGGGAGCTGTTTTTT. Translating it yields CASSYWGANTGELFF.

The chain uses TRBV18 and TRBJ1-2; 7 bases line up with TRBD1. Per the germline V gene, CDR1 is KGHSH and CDR2 is LQKENI. This CDR3 comprises 15 residues. V lost 5 bases to trimming and J lost 0 bases; unmatched junction nucleotides: 6. CDR3 sequence reads: CASSEGTDTNYGYTF. CDR3 nucleotide sequence: TGTGCCAGCTCAGAGGGGACAGACACTAACTATGGCTACACCTTC.

The chain recombines TRBV7-9 with TRBJ1-1, with D hard to call. The length of the CDR3 is 13 residues. Germline V gene data show CDR1 as SEHNR and CDR2 as FQNEAQ (reference sequence). V was shortened by 5 bases and J by 1 base, with 8 bases between the two germline ends. CDR3 in amino acids: CASSMDWNTEAFF. CDR3 DNA: TGTGCCAGCAGCATGGACTGGAACACTGAAGCTTTCTTT. The whole variable domain, remainder taken from reference TRBV7-9 and TRBJ1-1, is DTGVSQNPRHKITKRGQNVTFRCDPISEHNRLYWYRQTLGQGPEFLTYFQNEAQLEKSRLLSDRFSAERPKGSFSTLEIQRTEQGDSAMYLCASSMDWNTEAFFGQGTRLTVV.